This TCR beta chain emerged from a study of T cells in localized non-small cell lung cancer. Study-wide points: Adjacent lung was found to contain a median about 60 of the top 100 tumor clones.

TCRdb keeps only in-frame clones here, not all; method: immunoSEQ multiplex PCR. The data hold about 52,000 clones, with more than 85% observed a single time. The CDR3 contains 17 residues. The germline V gene encodes CDR1 SGHVS and CDR2 FNYEAQ. Trimming took 0 bases from V and 0 from J, leaving 12 bases between them. Points on this clone: Its cognate antigen is unknown.

The material sequenced was PBMCs, taken before any cancer treatment. The V and J genes are TRBV7-6 and TRBJ2-1, with D perhaps given as TRBD1 or TRBD2 (6 bases each). The sequence derives from a female donor with stage II lung adenocarcinoma. Here the CDR3 reads CASSLARRGPSYNEQFF. In DNA form, the CDR3 reads TGTGCCAGCAGCTTAGCGCGACGGGGGCCCTCCTACAATGAGCAGTTCTTC.